The clone carrying this T cell receptor (beta chain) was seen a single time. This entry comes from a study of blood T cell repertoires in COVID-19. Study as a whole: Material from acute and convalescent COVID-19 was sourced from the United States, Italy and Spain. In each case, the material was cDNA or gDNA derived from T cells, B-cell-depleted T cells, or PBMCs.

Original analysis: Reference gene primer amplification gave nucleated cell count estimates. Sequencing used immunoSEQ multiplex PCR; TCRdb keeps in-frame clones, though not all of them. D and trimming come from the DNA, and the V and J calls and clone size come from that table. Of some 190,000 clones in the sample, roughly 88% were seen once. The TCR originated in a human donor with active or convalescent COVID-19. The donor label of this sample is uncertain. The sequenced sample consisted of peripheral blood.

The CDR3 loop is CASSYAGVEQYF. CDR3 sequence (DNA): TGTGCCAGCAGTTACGCGGGAGTCGAGCAGTACTTC. This rearrangement joins TRBV6-5 to TRBJ2-7, with 7 bases lining up with TRBD2. The V segment lost 2 bases and the J segment 6 bases; nucleotides outside the gene matches: 1. The CDR3 contains 12 residues. The germline gives CDR1 MNHEY, CDR2 SVGAGI.